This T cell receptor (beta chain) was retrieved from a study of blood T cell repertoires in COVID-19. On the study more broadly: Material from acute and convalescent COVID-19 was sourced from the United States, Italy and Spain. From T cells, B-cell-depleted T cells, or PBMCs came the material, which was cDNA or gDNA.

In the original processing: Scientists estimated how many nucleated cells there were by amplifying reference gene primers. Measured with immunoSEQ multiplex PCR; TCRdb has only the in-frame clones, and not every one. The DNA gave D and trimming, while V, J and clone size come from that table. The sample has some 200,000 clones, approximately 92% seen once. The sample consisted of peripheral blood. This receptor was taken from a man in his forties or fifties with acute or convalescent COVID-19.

This CDR3 reads CASSSSGSAYEQYF. In DNA, the CDR3 is TGTGCCAGCAGCTCAAGCGGGAGCGCCTACGAGCAGTACTTC. V is TRBV27 and J is TRBJ2-7; 8 nucleotides line up with TRBD2. V shed 6 bases and J 2 bases; nucleotides not matched to a gene: 6. The CDR3 loop spans 14 amino acids. Germline V gene lookup returns CDR1 MNHEY and CDR2 SMNVEV (reference sequence).